The entry that follows covers one T cell receptor beta chain sequence. These data belong to a study of blood T cell repertoires in COVID-19. This CDR3 spans 18 amino acids. V shed 6 bases and J 4 bases; nucleotides not matched to a gene: 17. Germline V gives CDR1 LGHNT, CDR2 FRNRAP. Assay used: immunoSEQ multiplex PCR; TCRdb lists only in-frame clones, some missing. The repertoire includes approximately 84,000 clones, roughly 90% of them detected once, and approximately 1.5% sits in the top ten. The V gene is TRBV12-5, the J gene TRBJ2-5; 10 nucleotides line up with TRBD2. The sequencing sample was made of peripheral blood. The sequence was obtained from a human donor with active COVID-19. The donor label of this sample is uncertain. CDR3 sequence reads: CASGRRLAGLRAVETQYF. The CDR3 DNA reads as TGTGCTAGTGGCCGCCGACTAGCGGGTCTCCGGGCGGTAGAGACCCAGTACTTC.